The TCR beta chain described here comes from a study of T cell responses to AZD1222 COVID-19 vaccine. Study details: Both about-4-week and about-12-week second-dose recipients were combined.

Clones were sequenced by immunoSEQ multiplex PCR, and TCRdb holds only the in-frame ones, with some missing. The data hold about 140,000 clones, with approximately 90% observed a single time. Points from the study as a whole: In the spike-specific TCR repertoire, nearly half reportedly target unmutated variant regions. Spike-specific TCR repertoires showed rising breadth and depth after two AZD1222 doses. Of the AZD1222 recipients, only six or seven were seropositive at baseline.

Notes on this clone: Its antigen is as yet unknown.

This receptor was identified in an adult in good health. The input for sequencing was peripheral blood, taken on day 0 of AZD1222 vaccination.

The DNA for the CDR3 is TGTGCCAGCAGGCCTAGCGGGAGTCTCGGCACGCAGTATTTT. Translated, it gives CASRPSGSLGTQYF. The chain recombines TRBV6-2 or TRBV6-3 with TRBJ2-3; TRBD2 matches 10 bases. V was pared by 6 bases and J by 9 bases, with 9 bases of the junction left unmatched. The CDR3 loop spans 14 amino acids. Germline CDR1 is MNHEY and CDR2 is SVGEGT.